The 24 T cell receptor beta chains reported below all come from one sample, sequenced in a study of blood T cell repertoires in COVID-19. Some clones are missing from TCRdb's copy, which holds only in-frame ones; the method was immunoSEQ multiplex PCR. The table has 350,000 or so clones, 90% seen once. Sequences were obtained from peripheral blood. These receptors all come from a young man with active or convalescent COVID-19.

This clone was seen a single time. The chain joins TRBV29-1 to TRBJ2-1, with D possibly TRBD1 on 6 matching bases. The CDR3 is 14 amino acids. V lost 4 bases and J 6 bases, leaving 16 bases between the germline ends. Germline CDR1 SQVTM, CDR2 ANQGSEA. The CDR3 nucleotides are TGCAGCGTTGGGGCCCGGACAGTCTTCAATGAGCAGTTCTTC. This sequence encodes CSVGARTVFNEQFF.

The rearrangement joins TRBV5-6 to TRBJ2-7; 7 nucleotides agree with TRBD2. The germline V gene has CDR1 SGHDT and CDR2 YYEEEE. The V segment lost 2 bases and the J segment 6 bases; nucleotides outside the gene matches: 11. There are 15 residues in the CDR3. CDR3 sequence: CASSFMGRALSEQYF. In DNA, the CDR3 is TGTGCCAGCAGCTTCATGGGGAGGGCCTTATCCGAGCAGTACTTC.

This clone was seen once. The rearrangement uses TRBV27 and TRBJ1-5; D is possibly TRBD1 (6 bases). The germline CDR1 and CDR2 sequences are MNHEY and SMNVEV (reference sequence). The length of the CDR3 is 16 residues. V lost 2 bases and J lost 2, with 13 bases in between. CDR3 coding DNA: TGTGCCAGCAGTTTAGGGGGTGAGGGGGGCAATCAGCCCCAGCATTTT. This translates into CASSLGGEGGNQPQHF.

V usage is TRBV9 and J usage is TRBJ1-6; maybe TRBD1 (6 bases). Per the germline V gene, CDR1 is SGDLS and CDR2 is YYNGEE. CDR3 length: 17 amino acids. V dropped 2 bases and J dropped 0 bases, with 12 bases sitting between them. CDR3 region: CASSVGASSSYNSPLHF. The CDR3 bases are TGTGCCAGCAGCGTGGGGGCGAGTTCCTCCTATAATTCACCCCTCCACTTT. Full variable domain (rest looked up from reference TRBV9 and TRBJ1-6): DSGVTQTPKHLITATGQRVTLRCSPRSGDLSVYWYQQSLDQGLQFLIQYYNGEERAKGNILERFSAQQFPDLHSELNLSSLELGDSALYFCASSVGASSSYNSPLHFGNGTRLTVT.

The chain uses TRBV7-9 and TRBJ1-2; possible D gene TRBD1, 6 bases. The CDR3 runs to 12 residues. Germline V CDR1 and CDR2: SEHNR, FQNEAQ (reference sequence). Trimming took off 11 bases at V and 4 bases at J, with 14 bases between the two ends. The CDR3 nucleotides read TGTGCCGGAGGGGGGGTGGCCTATGGCTACACCTTC. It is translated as CAGGGVAYGYTF.

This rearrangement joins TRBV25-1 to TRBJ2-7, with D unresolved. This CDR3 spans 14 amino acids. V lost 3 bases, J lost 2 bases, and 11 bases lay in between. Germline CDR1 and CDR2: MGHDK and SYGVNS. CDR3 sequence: CASSDHILTYEQYF. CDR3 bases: TGTGCCAGCAGTGATCATATACTTACCTACGAGCAGTACTTC.

This CDR3 reads CASSQPGLGYEQFF. CDR3 coding DNA: TGCGCCAGCAGCCAGCCGGGACTAGGTTATGAGCAGTTCTTC. This rearrangement joins TRBV4-3 to TRBJ2-1; TRBD2 matches 8 bases. V lost 3 bases and J lost 8; bases outside the gene matches: 6. Looked up from germline, CDR1 is LGHNA and CDR2 is YSLEER. There are 14 residues in the CDR3.

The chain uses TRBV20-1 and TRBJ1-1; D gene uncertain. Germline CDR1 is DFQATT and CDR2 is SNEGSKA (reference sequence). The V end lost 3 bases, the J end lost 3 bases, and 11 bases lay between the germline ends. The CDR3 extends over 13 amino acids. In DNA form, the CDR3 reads TGCAGTGCTAGTTTGGGGAGGGACACTGAAGCTTTCTTT. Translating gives CSASLGRDTEAFF.

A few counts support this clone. CDR3 region: CASSPTGAFNTGELFF. DNA of the CDR3: TGTGCCAGCAGCCCTACAGGGGCCTTTAACACCGGGGAGCTGTTTTTT. This chain links TRBV6-2 or TRBV6-3 with TRBJ2-2; 7 bases agree with TRBD1. CDR3 length: 16 amino acids. J lost 2 bases, V lost 6 bases, and 9 bases had no gene match. Germline V lookup: CDR1 MNHEY, CDR2 SVGEGT.

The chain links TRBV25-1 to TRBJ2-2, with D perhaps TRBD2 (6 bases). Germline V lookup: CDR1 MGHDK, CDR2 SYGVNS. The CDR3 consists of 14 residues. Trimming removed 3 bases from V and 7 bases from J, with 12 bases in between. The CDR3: CASSDAGWGGELFF. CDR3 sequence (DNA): TGTGCCAGCAGTGACGCGGGATGGGGCGGGGAGCTGTTTTTT.

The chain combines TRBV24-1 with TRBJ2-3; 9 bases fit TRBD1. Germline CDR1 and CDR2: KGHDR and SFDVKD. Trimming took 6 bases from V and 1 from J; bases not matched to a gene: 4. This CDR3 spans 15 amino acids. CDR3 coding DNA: TGTGCCACCAGTATCCGGGACAGGGGCACAGATACGCAGTATTTT. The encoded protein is CATSIRDRGTDTQYF.

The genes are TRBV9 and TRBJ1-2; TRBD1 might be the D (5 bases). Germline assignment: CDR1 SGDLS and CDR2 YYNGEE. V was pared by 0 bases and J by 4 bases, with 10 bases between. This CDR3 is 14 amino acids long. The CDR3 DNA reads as TGTGCCAGCAGCGTAGCTACAGGCCCCTATGGCTACACCTTC. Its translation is CASSVATGPYGYTF.

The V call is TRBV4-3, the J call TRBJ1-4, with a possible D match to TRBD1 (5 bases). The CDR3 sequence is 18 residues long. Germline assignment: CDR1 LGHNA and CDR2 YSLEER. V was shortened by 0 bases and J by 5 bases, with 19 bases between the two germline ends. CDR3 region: CASSQDALLGAANEKLFF. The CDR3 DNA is TGCGCCAGCAGCCAAGACGCCCTTTTAGGGGCCGCAAATGAAAAACTGTTTTTT.

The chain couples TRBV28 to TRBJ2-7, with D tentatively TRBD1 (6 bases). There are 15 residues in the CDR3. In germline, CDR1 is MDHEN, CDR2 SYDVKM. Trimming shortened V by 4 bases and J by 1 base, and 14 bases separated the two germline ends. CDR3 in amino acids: CASSSIGTPSYEQYF. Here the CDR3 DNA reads TGTGCCAGCAGTTCGATCGGGACACCTTCCTACGAGCAGTACTTC. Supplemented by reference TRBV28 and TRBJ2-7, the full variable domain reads DVKVTQSSRYLVKRTGEKVFLECVQDMDHENMFWYRQDPGLGLRLIYFSYDVKMKEKGDIPEGYSVSREKKERFSLILESASTNQTSMYLCASSSIGTPSYEQYFGPGTRLTVT.

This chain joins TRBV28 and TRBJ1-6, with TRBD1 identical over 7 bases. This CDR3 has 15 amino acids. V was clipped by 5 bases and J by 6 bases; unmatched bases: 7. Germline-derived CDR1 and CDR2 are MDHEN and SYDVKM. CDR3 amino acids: CASSLQGKGNSPLHF. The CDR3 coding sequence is TGTGCCAGCAGTCTACAGGGGAAGGGTAATTCACCCCTCCACTTT.

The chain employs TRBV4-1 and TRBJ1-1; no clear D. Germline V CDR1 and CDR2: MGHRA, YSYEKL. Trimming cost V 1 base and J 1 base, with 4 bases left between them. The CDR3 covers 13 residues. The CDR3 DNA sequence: TGCGCCAGCAGCCAAGTGCGGAACACTGAAGCTTTCTTT. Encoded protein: CASSQVRNTEAFF.

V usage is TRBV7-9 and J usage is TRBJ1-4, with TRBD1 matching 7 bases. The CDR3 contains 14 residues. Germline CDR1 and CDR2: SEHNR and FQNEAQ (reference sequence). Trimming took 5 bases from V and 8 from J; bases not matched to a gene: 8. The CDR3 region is CASSHDREEEKLFF. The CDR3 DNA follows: TGTGCCAGCAGCCACGACAGGGAGGAGGAAAAACTGTTTTTT.

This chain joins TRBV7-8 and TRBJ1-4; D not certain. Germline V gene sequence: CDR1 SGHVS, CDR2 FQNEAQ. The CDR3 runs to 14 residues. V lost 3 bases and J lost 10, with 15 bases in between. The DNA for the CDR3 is TGTGCCAGCAGCTTCTCATCCATTTCAGGAAAACTGTTTTTT. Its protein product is CASSFSSISGKLFF. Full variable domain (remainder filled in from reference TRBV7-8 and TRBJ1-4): GAGVSQSPRYKVAKRGQDVALRCDPISGHVSLFWYQQALGQGPEFLTYFQNEAQLDKSGLPSDRFFAERPEGSVSTLKIQRTQQEDSAVYLCASSFSSISGKLFFGSGTQLSVL.

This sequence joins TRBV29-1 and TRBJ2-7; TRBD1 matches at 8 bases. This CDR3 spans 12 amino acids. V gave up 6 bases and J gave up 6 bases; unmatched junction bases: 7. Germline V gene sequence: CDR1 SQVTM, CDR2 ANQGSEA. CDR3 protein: CSVQDRAPEQYF. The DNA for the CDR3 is TGCAGCGTCCAGGACAGGGCGCCCGAGCAGTACTTC.

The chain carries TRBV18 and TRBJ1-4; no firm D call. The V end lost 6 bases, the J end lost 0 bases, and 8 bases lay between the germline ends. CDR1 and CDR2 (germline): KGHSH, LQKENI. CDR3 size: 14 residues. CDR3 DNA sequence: TGTGCCAGCTCGCGACAAGCAACTAATGAAAAACTGTTTTTT. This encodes CASSRQATNEKLFF.

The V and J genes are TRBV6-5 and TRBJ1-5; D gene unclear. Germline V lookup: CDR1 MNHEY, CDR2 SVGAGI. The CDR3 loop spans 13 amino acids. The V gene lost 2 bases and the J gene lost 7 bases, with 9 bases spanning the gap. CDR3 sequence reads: CASSYGLSQPQHF. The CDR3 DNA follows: TGTGCCAGCAGTTACGGGCTGAGCCAGCCCCAGCATTTT.

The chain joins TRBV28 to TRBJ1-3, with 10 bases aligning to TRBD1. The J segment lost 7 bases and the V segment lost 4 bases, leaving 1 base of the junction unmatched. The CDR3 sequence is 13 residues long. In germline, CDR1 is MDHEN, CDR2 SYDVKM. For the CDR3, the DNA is TGTGCCAGCAGTTCGGACAGGGGGAACACCATATATTTT. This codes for CASSSDRGNTIYF.

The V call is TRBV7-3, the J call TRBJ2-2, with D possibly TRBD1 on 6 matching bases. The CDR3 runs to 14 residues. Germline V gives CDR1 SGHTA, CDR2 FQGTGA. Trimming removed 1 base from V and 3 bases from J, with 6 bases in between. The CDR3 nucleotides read TGTGCCAGCAGCTTAAAGGGGGACACCGGGGAGCTGTTTTTT. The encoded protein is CASSLKGDTGELFF.

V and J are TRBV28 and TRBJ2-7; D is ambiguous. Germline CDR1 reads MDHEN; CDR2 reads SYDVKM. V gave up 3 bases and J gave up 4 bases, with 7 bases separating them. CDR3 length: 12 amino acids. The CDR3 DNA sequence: TGTGCCAGCAGTTTTATCGGGTACGAGCAGTACTTC. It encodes CASSFIGYEQYF.